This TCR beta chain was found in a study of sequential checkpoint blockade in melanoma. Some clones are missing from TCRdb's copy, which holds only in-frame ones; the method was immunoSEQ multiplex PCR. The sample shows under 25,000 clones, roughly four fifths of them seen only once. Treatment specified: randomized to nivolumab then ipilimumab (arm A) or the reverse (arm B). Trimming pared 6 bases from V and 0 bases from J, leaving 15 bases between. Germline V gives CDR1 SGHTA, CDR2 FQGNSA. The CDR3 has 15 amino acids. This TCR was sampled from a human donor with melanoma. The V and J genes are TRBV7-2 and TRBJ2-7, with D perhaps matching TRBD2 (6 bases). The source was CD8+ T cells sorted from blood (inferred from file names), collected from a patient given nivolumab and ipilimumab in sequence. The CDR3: CASSTLGGSSYEQYF. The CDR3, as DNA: TGTGCCAGCAGTACCCTTGGAGGGAGCTCCTACGAGCAGTACTTC.